The rows below give T cell receptor beta chains drawn from one sample of a study of a mutant IDH1 vaccine in newly diagnosed glioma. Data came from immunoSEQ multiplex PCR; TCRdb stores just in-frame clones and leaves some out. This table holds approximately 39,000 clones, about four fifths found once. The antigens for these receptors are not known. Sequenced material: PBMCs, taken from a glioma patient whose treatment included an IDH1 peptide vaccine. Receptors were obtained from a man aged 45-60 years with glioma. CDR3s include the opening cysteine and the closing phenylalanine or tryptophan. A D gene is named only where the DNA matches it firmly. Clone size is given for some rows only: seen once, a few or many times, or a class if the clone is expanded.

clone_size: -
j_call: TRBJ2-7
d_call: TRBD2
v_call: TRBV18
cdr3_length: 15
cdr3_nt: TGTGCCAGCTCACCCCAAGCGGGGAGCTCCTACGAGCAGTACTTC
cdr3_aa: CASSPQAGSSYEQYF

clone_size: -
j_call: TRBJ2-1
d_call: -
v_call: TRBV6-1
cdr3_length: 14
cdr3_nt: TGTGCCAGCGCCCCCCTTGGATCTCTCGATGAGCAGTTCTTC
cdr3_aa: CASAPLGSLDEQFF

clone_size: -
j_call: TRBJ1-2
d_call: TRBD1
v_call: TRBV7-9
cdr3_length: 13
cdr3_nt: TGTGCCAGCAGCTTACCGACAGGGTATGGCTACACCTTC
cdr3_aa: CASSLPTGYGYTF

clone_size: -
j_call: TRBJ2-7
d_call: -
v_call: TRBV15
cdr3_length: 13
cdr3_nt: TGTGCCACCAGCACCCCCGACAGGTACGAGCAGTACTTC
cdr3_aa: CATSTPDRYEQYF

clone_size: -
j_call: TRBJ1-1
d_call: TRBD1
v_call: TRBV28
cdr3_length: 15
cdr3_nt: TGTGCCAGCAGTTCGGCGGGACAGGGGCGCACTGAAGCTTTCTTT
cdr3_aa: CASSSAGQGRTEAFF

clone_size: -
j_call: TRBJ1-1
d_call: -
v_call: TRBV13
cdr3_length: 15
cdr3_nt: TGTGCCAGCATCCGGTCGGGCAACATGAACACTGAAGCTTTCTTT
cdr3_aa: CASIRSGNMNTEAFF

clone_size: -
j_call: TRBJ2-2
d_call: -
v_call: TRBV14
cdr3_length: 14
cdr3_nt: TGTGCCAGCAGCCAAGTAGCGGACACCGGGGAGCTGTTTTTT
cdr3_aa: CASSQVADTGELFF

clone_size: -
j_call: TRBJ2-4
d_call: -
v_call: TRBV14
cdr3_length: 17
cdr3_nt: TGTGCCAGCAGCCAAGATTCGTGGGCTGCGTCCAAAAACATTCAGTACTTC
cdr3_aa: CASSQDSWAASKNIQYF

clone_size: -
j_call: TRBJ2-7
d_call: -
v_call: TRBV18
cdr3_length: 13
cdr3_nt: TGTGCCAGCTCATCGGACACTACCTACGAGCAGTACTTC
cdr3_aa: CASSSDTTYEQYF

clone_size: few
j_call: TRBJ2-7
d_call: -
v_call: TRBV28
cdr3_length: 13
cdr3_nt: TGTGCCTCTGGTGCGGGGCCTACCTACGAGCAGTACTTC
cdr3_aa: CASGAGPTYEQYF

clone_size: -
j_call: TRBJ1-1
d_call: -
v_call: TRBV7-2
cdr3_length: 15
cdr3_nt: TGTGCCAGCAGCTCGCGCGGTGTTTTGAACACTGAAGCTTTCTTT
cdr3_aa: CASSSRGVLNTEAFF

clone_size: -
j_call: TRBJ2-2
d_call: TRBD2
v_call: TRBV18
cdr3_length: 18
cdr3_nt: TGTGCCAGCTCAAACCCAGGACTAGCGGGAGTAAATGGCGGGGAGCTGTTTTTT
cdr3_aa: CASSNPGLAGVNGGELFF

clone_size: few
j_call: TRBJ1-1
d_call: -
v_call: TRBV4-1
cdr3_length: 14
cdr3_nt: TGCGCCAGCAGCCAAGGAATCGGGTACACTGAAGCTTTCTTT
cdr3_aa: CASSQGIGYTEAFF

clone_size: -
j_call: TRBJ1-5
d_call: -
v_call: TRBV30
cdr3_length: 14
cdr3_nt: TGTGCCTGGAGTGGGACAGTCTCGGGTCAGCCCCAGCATTTT
cdr3_aa: CAWSGTVSGQPQHF

clone_size: -
j_call: TRBJ1-3
d_call: -
v_call: TRBV6-6
cdr3_length: 13
cdr3_nt: TGTGCCAGCAGTTCAAACTTTGGAAACACCATATATTTT
cdr3_aa: CASSSNFGNTIYF

clone_size: -
j_call: TRBJ2-7
d_call: -
v_call: TRBV15
cdr3_length: 13
cdr3_nt: TGTGCCACCAGCAGAGTTCCTATCTACGAGCAGTACTTC
cdr3_aa: CATSRVPIYEQYF

clone_size: -
j_call: TRBJ1-2
d_call: -
v_call: TRBV11-2
cdr3_length: 15
cdr3_nt: TGTGCCAGCAGCTTAGGTTGGCGGGGACCCTATGGCTACACCTTC
cdr3_aa: CASSLGWRGPYGYTF

clone_size: -
j_call: TRBJ2-3
d_call: -
v_call: TRBV28
cdr3_length: 14
cdr3_nt: TGTGCCAGCAGGCGGGGCTCTAGCACAGATACGCAGTATTTT
cdr3_aa: CASRRGSSTDTQYF

clone_size: -
j_call: TRBJ1-1
d_call: -
v_call: TRBV2
cdr3_length: 13
cdr3_nt: TGTGCCAGCAGGAGACAGATGAACACTGAAGCTTTCTTT
cdr3_aa: CASRRQMNTEAFF

clone_size: -
j_call: TRBJ1-3
d_call: -
v_call: TRBV11-2
cdr3_length: 13
cdr3_nt: TGTGCCACCTCCTCGGGGGCTGGAAACACCATATATTTT
cdr3_aa: CATSSGAGNTIYF

clone_size: -
j_call: TRBJ1-5
d_call: -
v_call: TRBV27
cdr3_length: 13
cdr3_nt: TGTGCCAGCAGGGGACACCCAGTTGAGCCCCAGCATTTT
cdr3_aa: CASRGHPVEPQHF

clone_size: -
j_call: TRBJ2-7
d_call: -
v_call: TRBV4-3
cdr3_length: 15
cdr3_nt: TGCGCCAGCAGCCAATCTTTGAACTCAAATTTGGGGCAGTACTTC
cdr3_aa: CASSQSLNSNLGQYF

clone_size: -
j_call: TRBJ2-4
d_call: -
v_call: TRBV5-4
cdr3_length: 14
cdr3_nt: TGTGCCAGCAGCCTGGAGACAGCGAAAAACATTCAGTACTTC
cdr3_aa: CASSLETAKNIQYF

clone_size: -
j_call: TRBJ1-1
d_call: TRBD1
v_call: TRBV10-3
cdr3_length: 14
cdr3_nt: TGTGCCATCAGGACTCCGGGACAGGGGACTGAAGCTTTCTTT
cdr3_aa: CAIRTPGQGTEAFF

clone_size: -
j_call: TRBJ1-4
d_call: -
v_call: TRBV6-5
cdr3_length: 16
cdr3_nt: TGTGCCAGCAGTTGGGCCTCGGGCGAGGGGAATGAAAAACTGTTTTTT
cdr3_aa: CASSWASGEGNEKLFF

clone_size: -
j_call: TRBJ1-6
d_call: -
v_call: TRBV5-1
cdr3_length: 16
cdr3_nt: TGCGCCAGCAGGGCGTTCGAGGGGGCCTATAATTCACCCCTCCACTTT
cdr3_aa: CASRAFEGAYNSPLHF

clone_size: -
j_call: TRBJ2-1
d_call: TRBD2
v_call: TRBV5-4
cdr3_length: 14
cdr3_nt: TGTGCCAGCAGCTTAGCGGGAAACTACAATGAGCAGTTCTTC
cdr3_aa: CASSLAGNYNEQFF

clone_size: -
j_call: TRBJ1-1
d_call: TRBD1
v_call: TRBV5-1
cdr3_length: 16
cdr3_nt: TGCGCCAGCAGCCAAGAATTGACAGGGGTTGACACTGAAGCTTTCTTT
cdr3_aa: CASSQELTGVDTEAFF

clone_size: -
j_call: TRBJ2-7
d_call: -
v_call: TRBV27
cdr3_length: 13
cdr3_nt: TGTGCCAGCAGCGTCCCGGACGACTACGAGCAGTACTTC
cdr3_aa: CASSVPDDYEQYF

clone_size: -
j_call: TRBJ2-7
d_call: TRBD2
v_call: TRBV7-2
cdr3_length: 14
cdr3_nt: TGTGCCAGCAGCCTCTCCGGGACTAGCAGTGAGCAGTACTTC
cdr3_aa: CASSLSGTSSEQYF

clone_size: -
j_call: TRBJ1-1
d_call: TRBD1
v_call: TRBV19
cdr3_length: 15
cdr3_nt: TGTGCCAGTAGTGGGGGGGGACAGGGGAGCACTGAAGCTTTCTTT
cdr3_aa: CASSGGGQGSTEAFF

clone_size: -
j_call: TRBJ1-2
d_call: TRBD1
v_call: TRBV2
cdr3_length: 14
cdr3_nt: TGTGCCAGCAGTACGGACAGGAAAAGCTATGGCTACACCTTC
cdr3_aa: CASSTDRKSYGYTF

clone_size: -
j_call: TRBJ1-2
d_call: -
v_call: TRBV2
cdr3_length: 14
cdr3_nt: TGTGCCAGCAGTGAAGGCGGGGAGGGGTTTGGCTACACCTTC
cdr3_aa: CASSEGGEGFGYTF

clone_size: -
j_call: TRBJ2-5
d_call: -
v_call: TRBV5-4
cdr3_length: 14
cdr3_nt: TGTGCCAGCAGCTCTCCCAGGGGCACAGAGACCCAGTACTTC
cdr3_aa: CASSSPRGTETQYF

clone_size: -
j_call: TRBJ1-5
d_call: -
v_call: TRBV5-4
cdr3_length: 15
cdr3_nt: TGTGCCAGCGCTGTAGGTCCCAATAGCAATCAGCCCCAGCATTTT
cdr3_aa: CASAVGPNSNQPQHF

clone_size: -
j_call: TRBJ1-1
d_call: -
v_call: TRBV29-1
cdr3_length: 13
cdr3_nt: TGCAGCGGAGTGACAGGTATGAACACTGAAGCTTTCTTT
cdr3_aa: CSGVTGMNTEAFF

clone_size: -
j_call: TRBJ2-7
d_call: -
v_call: TRBV29-1
cdr3_length: 13
cdr3_nt: TGCAGCGTGGGGCGGGGACAGAGCTACGAGCAGTACTTC
cdr3_aa: CSVGRGQSYEQYF

clone_size: -
j_call: TRBJ2-1
d_call: -
v_call: TRBV6-4
cdr3_length: 14
cdr3_nt: TGTGCCAGCAGTGACTCTACAGGTAGCAATGAGCAGTTCTTC
cdr3_aa: CASSDSTGSNEQFF

clone_size: -
j_call: TRBJ2-1
d_call: -
v_call: TRBV5-6
cdr3_length: 11
cdr3_nt: TGTGCCAGCAGCTTGTCGAATGAGCAGTTCTTC
cdr3_aa: CASSLSNEQFF

clone_size: -
j_call: TRBJ2-3
d_call: -
v_call: TRBV7-3
cdr3_length: 13
cdr3_nt: TGTGCCAGCAGCCAACAGGACGCAGATACGCAGTATTTT
cdr3_aa: CASSQQDADTQYF

clone_size: -
j_call: TRBJ1-1
d_call: -
v_call: TRBV18
cdr3_length: 11
cdr3_nt: TGTGCCAGCTCCAGAGCGGGTGAAGCTTTCTTT
cdr3_aa: CASSRAGEAFF

clone_size: -
j_call: TRBJ1-6
d_call: -
v_call: TRBV5-4
cdr3_length: 15
cdr3_nt: TGTGCCAGCAGCCCACATCAGGGCAATAATTCACCCCTCCACTTT
cdr3_aa: CASSPHQGNNSPLHF

clone_size: -
j_call: TRBJ2-4
d_call: TRBD1
v_call: TRBV7-2
cdr3_length: 15
cdr3_nt: TGTGCCAGCAGCTTAGGCGGGACAGGGGCTGACATTCAGTACTTC
cdr3_aa: CASSLGGTGADIQYF